One and the same sample provided the 27 T cell receptor beta chains below, sequenced in a study of shared clonotypes between healthy human individuals. CD45RO-negative, CCR7-positively selected cells formed the naive CD8 fraction, excluding terminally differentiated effector memory CD45RA+ cells. Some clones are missing from TCRdb's copy, which holds only in-frame ones; the method was immunoSEQ multiplex PCR. The data show roughly 850,000 clones, approximately 96% seen once. Sequenced material: naive CD8+ T cells sorted from blood. The receptors were sampled from a man aged 30-40 years in good health.

The chain uses TRBV28 and TRBJ2-1; D remains ambiguous. Looked up from germline, CDR1 is MDHEN and CDR2 is SYDVKM. Trimming removed 2 bases from V and 6 bases from J, with 8 bases in between. The CDR3 has 13 amino acids. The CDR3 region is CASSLTSVNEQFF. CDR3 nucleotides: TGTGCCAGCAGTTTAACATCGGTCAATGAGCAGTTCTTC. The whole variable domain, filled in from reference TRBV28 and TRBJ2-1, reads DVKVTQSSRYLVKRTGEKVFLECVQDMDHENMFWYRQDPGLGLRLIYFSYDVKMKEKGDIPEGYSVSREKKERFSLILESASTNQTSMYLCASSLTSVNEQFFGPGTRLTVL.

This clone appeared a single time. The genes are TRBV7-2 and TRBJ2-7; 8 nucleotides agree with TRBD2. This CDR3 has 16 residues. Trimming removed 4 bases from V and 5 bases from J; junction bases left unmatched: 13. Germline CDR1 reads SGHTA; CDR2 reads FQGNSA. In DNA, the CDR3 is TGTGCCAGCAGCTCGCCCCCGGGAAGCGGGAGTGACGAGCAGTACTTC. Its translation is CASSSPPGSGSDEQYF. The variable domain in full, with the rest retrieved from reference TRBV7-2 and TRBJ2-7, is GAGVSQSPSNKVTEKGKDVELRCDPISGHTALYWYRQSLGQGLEFLIYFQGNSAPDKSGLPSDRFSAERTGGSVSTLTIQRTQQEDSAVYLCASSSPPGSGSDEQYFGPGTRLTVT.

The genes are TRBV5-1 and TRBJ1-2, with 8 bases fitting TRBD1. CDR1 and CDR2 from the germline V gene are SGHRS and YFSETQ. The J segment lost 8 bases and the V segment lost 0 bases, leaving 27 bases of the junction unmatched. The CDR3 is 21 residues long. In DNA, the CDR3 is TGCGCCAGCAGCTTGGCCGGCAGCTCAACACTGGTCTCGCAGGGGGCTGGAGGCTACACCTTC. Translation: CASSLAGSSTLVSQGAGGYTF.

This clone was seen just once. The chain combines TRBV18 with TRBJ2-7; D is undetermined. Germline V gene sequence: CDR1 KGHSH, CDR2 LQKENI. Deletions cut 4 bases from V and 2 bases from J, with 3 bases between. The CDR3 has 11 amino acids. This CDR3 reads CASSQTYEQYF. The CDR3 DNA follows: TGTGCCAGCTCACAGACCTACGAGCAGTACTTC.

This chain links TRBV5-6 with TRBJ2-7; no definite D call. This CDR3 is 14 amino acids long. The ends were cut back, 0 bases at V and 6 bases at J, with 13 bases in the middle. Germline values: CDR1 SGHDT, CDR2 YYEEEE. The CDR3 nucleotides read TGTGCCAGCAGCTTGGGGAGAGACCGTGCCGAGCAGTACTTC. Its translation is CASSLGRDRAEQYF.

The chain recombines TRBV7-9 with TRBJ2-2; 7 bases fit TRBD1. The CDR3 runs 16 residues. Trimming removed 0 bases from V and 1 base from J; junction bases left unmatched: 2. The germline CDR1 and CDR2 sequences are SEHNR and FQNEAQ (reference sequence). As DNA, the CDR3 is TGTGCCAGCAGCTTAGCAAGGGGGCTGAACACCGGGGAGCTGTTTTTT. This sequence encodes CASSLARGLNTGELFF.

Notes on this clone: The same CDR3 also results from other DNA sequences found in this sample. This chain joins TRBV27 and TRBJ2-7; TRBD2 aligns across 13 bases. The CDR3 runs to 15 residues. Trimming at V came to 6 bases and at J to 3 bases, leaving 5 bases not matched to a gene. Per the germline V gene, CDR1 is MNHEY and CDR2 is SMNVEV (reference sequence). CDR3 protein: CASSPGTSGIYEQYF. CDR3 in DNA: TGTGCCAGCAGCCCCGGGACTAGCGGGATCTACGAGCAGTACTTC.

With respect to this clone: Other DNA sequences in the same sample also yield this CDR3. V gene TRBV5-1 combines with J gene TRBJ2-7; D is undetermined. The CDR3 totals 14 residues. Germline V lookup: CDR1 SGHRS, CDR2 YFSETQ. V was pared by 1 base and J by 1 base, with 9 bases between. The CDR3, as DNA: TGCGCCAGCAGCTTGTCGGTAGGGTCCTACGAGCAGTACTTC. Translation: CASSLSVGSYEQYF.

The chain carries TRBV28 and TRBJ2-7, with a possible D match to TRBD1 (6 bases). Germline values: CDR1 MDHEN, CDR2 SYDVKM. V lost 7 bases to trimming and J lost 3 bases, with 19 bases between them. The CDR3 length is 15 residues. CDR3 in DNA: TGTGCCAGCACCTCGTATGGGACAAGGGACTACGAGCAGTACTTC. Translation gives CASTSYGTRDYEQYF. The variable domain in full, with the rest retrieved from reference TRBV28 and TRBJ2-7, is DVKVTQSSRYLVKRTGEKVFLECVQDMDHENMFWYRQDPGLGLRLIYFSYDVKMKEKGDIPEGYSVSREKKERFSLILESASTNQTSMYLCASTSYGTRDYEQYFGPGTRLTVT.

A few counts support this clone. This rearrangement joins TRBV27 to TRBJ2-7; D remains ambiguous. In germline, CDR1 is MNHEY, CDR2 SMNVEV (reference sequence). V dropped 8 bases and J dropped 2 bases, with 7 bases sitting between them. The CDR3 loop spans 11 amino acids. Here the CDR3 reads CASGITYEQYF. CDR3 DNA: TGTGCCAGCGGCATCACCTACGAGCAGTACTTC.

This chain uses TRBV7-8 with TRBJ1-2, with 7 bases that match TRBD1. Trimming cost V 2 bases and J 8 bases; bases outside gene matches: 11. The CDR3 has 15 amino acids. Germline-derived CDR1 and CDR2 are SGHVS and FQNEAQ. The CDR3 sequence: CASSLPEGGLLGYTF. The CDR3 region has the DNA TGTGCCAGCAGCTTACCCGAAGGGGGCCTTCTCGGCTACACCTTC.

This clone was detected only once. The chain uses TRBV5-1 and TRBJ2-5; TRBD1 might be the D (5 bases). CDR1 and CDR2 (germline): SGHRS, YFSETQ. Between the trimmed V and J ends, which lost 4 bases and 2 bases, there was a span of 12 bases. The CDR3 has 14 amino acids. The DNA of the CDR3 is TGCGCCAGCAGCGCCACAGGAGTTCAAGAGACCCAGTACTTC. This codes for CASSATGVQETQYF.

The CDR3 coding sequence is TGCGCCAGCAGCCAAGGGTACAGGGACGTCGGCTACACCTTC. Protein: CASSQGYRDVGYTF. This sequence joins TRBV4-3 and TRBJ1-2; TRBD1 is a possible D gene (6 bases). V was cut by 1 base and J by 8 bases, with 14 bases left in between. The V gene's germline CDR1 is LGHNA and CDR2 YSLEER. The CDR3 contains 14 residues.

This chain joins TRBV2 and TRBJ2-7; tentatively, D is TRBD2 (6 bases). The CDR3 contains 12 residues. Trimming cost V 7 bases and J 3 bases, with 10 bases left between them. Germline V gene lookup returns CDR1 SNHLY and CDR2 FYNNEI. The CDR3 bases are TGTGCCAGCATAGGAGGGAACTACGAGCAGTACTTC. As protein: CASIGGNYEQYF.

This clone was counted once. The chain has TRBV10-3 and TRBJ1-5; D possibly corresponds to TRBD1 (5 bases). The germline gives CDR1 ENHRY, CDR2 SYGVKD. V was clipped by 0 bases and J by 5 bases, with 8 bases between them. The CDR3 contains 14 residues. CDR3 region: CAISESRGDQPQHF. As DNA, the CDR3 is TGTGCCATCAGTGAGTCGCGAGGGGATCAGCCCCAGCATTTT.

This clone was observed a single time. The chain employs TRBV9 and TRBJ1-2; D remains unclear. The V end was cut by 0 bases, the J end by 2 bases, with 14 bases between. Germline CDR1 reads SGDLS; CDR2 reads YYNGEE. This CDR3 is built from 16 residues. CDR3 in DNA: TGTGCCAGCAGCGTAGGGGTACTGGACGGCAACTATGGCTACACCTTC. Residues: CASSVGVLDGNYGYTF.

The chain recombines TRBV9 with TRBJ1-5, with unresolved D. V lost 0 bases and J 5 bases, leaving 6 bases between the germline ends. Looked up from germline, CDR1 is SGDLS and CDR2 is YYNGEE. The CDR3 consists of 13 residues. DNA for the CDR3: TGTGCCAGCAGCGTAGATGGGGATCAGCCCCAGCATTTT. It codes for CASSVDGDQPQHF.

V gene TRBV9 combines with J gene TRBJ2-1; possible D gene TRBD2, 6 bases. The CDR3 consists of 15 residues. Per the germline V gene, CDR1 is SGDLS and CDR2 is YYNGEE. V dropped 4 bases and J dropped 9 bases, with 20 bases sitting between them. CDR3 in DNA: TGTGCCAGCAGCACCGGGCGGGAAGGGTTCGGTGAGCAGTTCTTC. Its translation is CASSTGREGFGEQFF.

The chain has TRBV29-1 and TRBJ1-1; 9 positions agree with TRBD1. This CDR3 region has 13 residues. From germline, CDR1 is SQVTM and CDR2 ANQGSEA. V lost 7 bases to trimming and J lost 1 base; unmatched junction nucleotides: 4. The CDR3 reads CSETGQGNTEAFF. The CDR3 nucleotides are TGCAGCGAGACGGGACAGGGGAACACTGAAGCTTTCTTT.

This chain links TRBV29-1 with TRBJ2-1; D remains ambiguous. Germline V gene lookup returns CDR1 SQVTM and CDR2 ANQGSEA. There are 16 residues in the CDR3. Trimming took 1 base from V and 8 from J, leaving 21 bases between them. The CDR3 DNA follows: TGCAGCGTTGAAGTCCCTCAAGTCGTTAGTCGGGATGAGCAGTTCTTC. Translated, it gives CSVEVPQVVSRDEQFF.

This chain uses TRBV5-1 with TRBJ1-1, with a possible D match to TRBD1 (5 bases). This CDR3 comprises 13 residues. V lost 1 base to trimming and J lost 5 bases, with 9 bases between them. The germline CDR1 and CDR2 sequences are SGHRS and YFSETQ. In DNA, the CDR3 is TGCGCCAGCAGCTTGCACAGGCAGACTGAAGCTTTCTTT. Translating it yields CASSLHRQTEAFF.

The rearrangement joins TRBV5-1 to TRBJ1-2, with a weak D call TRBD1 (6 bases). Trimming pared 1 base from V and 4 bases from J, leaving 11 bases between. From germline, CDR1 is SGHRS and CDR2 YFSETQ. The CDR3 is 14 residues long. CDR3 bases: TGCGCCAGCAGCTTGCAGGGGTCGAGCTATGGCTACACCTTC. This translates into CASSLQGSSYGYTF.

Concerning this clone: The sample holds other DNA sequences that translate to the same CDR3. This chain uses TRBV19 with TRBJ2-7; tentatively, D is TRBD2 (6 bases). Between the trimmed V and J ends, which lost 5 bases and 1 base, there was a span of 12 bases. The germline CDR1 and CDR2 sequences are LNHDA and SQIVND (reference sequence). The CDR3 spans 14 residues. The CDR3: CASSPGDSSYEQYF. DNA of the CDR3: TGTGCCAGTAGTCCGGGGGATTCGTCCTACGAGCAGTACTTC. Full variable domain (remainder filled in from reference TRBV19 and TRBJ2-7): DGGITQSPKYLFRKEGQNVTLSCEQNLNHDAMYWYRQDPGQGLRLIYYSQIVNDFQKGDIAEGYSVSREKKESFPLTVTSAQKNPTAFYLCASSPGDSSYEQYFGPGTRLTVT.

The chain uses TRBV7-2 and TRBJ2-7, with D maybe TRBD1 (5 bases). Trimming left V 0 bases short and J 4 bases short, with 10 bases between. This CDR3 spans 14 amino acids. CDR1 is SGHTA and CDR2 is FQGNSA in the germline V gene. The CDR3 nucleotides are TGTGCCAGCAGCTTAGCTCCAGGACAATACGAGCAGTACTTC. It encodes CASSLAPGQYEQYF. Full variable domain (missing parts from reference TRBV7-2 and TRBJ2-7): GAGVSQSPSNKVTEKGKDVELRCDPISGHTALYWYRQSLGQGLEFLIYFQGNSAPDKSGLPSDRFSAERTGGSVSTLTIQRTQQEDSAVYLCASSLAPGQYEQYFGPGTRLTVT.

CDR3 bases: TGTGCCAGCAGCCCGGCCGCTAGCTCCTACAATGAGCAGTTCTTC. Translating gives CASSPAASSYNEQFF. The rearrangement joins TRBV6-5 to TRBJ2-1; D call uncertain. Germline loops: CDR1 MNHEY, CDR2 SVGAGI. The CDR3 sequence is 15 residues long. V was shortened by 6 bases and J by 0 bases, with 12 bases between the two germline ends.

The chain joins TRBV29-1 to TRBJ2-7; 9 bases fit TRBD1. This CDR3 contains 14 residues. Losses at the gene ends were 7 bases for V and 3 bases for J; bases not matched to a gene: 10. Germline lookup yields CDR1 SQVTM and CDR2 ANQGSEA. The chain's CDR3 is CSARARDRDYEQYF. DNA of the CDR3: TGCAGCGCCCGGGCCCGGGACAGGGACTACGAGCAGTACTTC.

This chain links TRBV7-8 with TRBJ2-7; no definite D call. The germline V gene has CDR1 SGHVS and CDR2 FQNEAQ. V lost 1 base and J lost 4, with 8 bases in between. CDR3 length: 13 residues. CDR3 DNA sequence: TGTGCCAGCAGCTTAGGTACAGCATACGAGCAGTACTTC. Translation gives CASSLGTAYEQYF.